The rows below give T cell receptor beta chains drawn from one sample of a study of T-cell reconstitution after alpha-beta-depleted transplantation in children. TCRdb analysed the PCR reads with MiXCR anew, one entry per CDR3 protein. The repertoire has around 60,000 distinct CDR3 sequences, about 40% of them found once; the top ten carry roughly 98%. The sequencing used PBMCs, mostly from graft donor cells, collected 360 days after TCRalphabeta/CD19-depleted stem cell transplant. The receptors here all came from a male patient younger than 18 who had a stem cell transplant for acute lymphoblastic leukemia, so the T cells may come from the graft donor. The CDR3 runs from the conserved cysteine through the conserved F or W. D genes are given only for firm matches. Not every row has a clone size; where given, it reads once, few, many or a size class.

J gene,clone size,D gene,V gene,CDR3 DNA,CDR3 protein
TRBJ2-3,NA,NA,TRBV5-1,TGCGCCAGCAGCTTGGAGGCGGGTTGGGTTGATACGCAGTATTTT,CASSLEAGWVDTQYF
TRBJ2-5,few,TRBD2,TRBV12-3/TRBV12-4,TGTGCCAGCAGTTTATGGGGCCCCGGGGGGCAAGAGACCCAGTACTTC,CASSLWGPGGQETQYF
TRBJ2-3,NA,NA,TRBV9,TGTGCCAGCAGCGTAGAGAAGAGCACAGATACGCAGTATTTT,CASSVEKSTDTQYF
TRBJ2-1,many,NA,TRBV7-6,TGTGCCAGCAGCTTCCCGGGCCCCTACAATGAGCAGTTCTTC,CASSFPGPYNEQFF
TRBJ2-4,NA,NA,TRBV15,TGTGCCACCAGCGGTGAGACCGGAAACATAGCCAAAAACATTCAGTACTTC,CATSGETGNIAKNIQYF
TRBJ1-5,NA,NA,TRBV20-1,TGCAGTGCTAGCGACCCCAGGGTCGGCCAGCCCCAGCATTTT,CSASDPRVGQPQHF
TRBJ1-1,NA,NA,TRBV5-1,TGCGCCAGCAGCCAGGGCACCAACACTGAAGCTTTCTTT,CASSQGTNTEAFF
TRBJ2-3,NA,NA,TRBV12-3/TRBV12-4,TGTGCCAGCAGTTTAGGGACAGTCACAGATACGCAGTATTTT,CASSLGTVTDTQYF
TRBJ2-2,NA,NA,TRBV4-2,TGTGCCAGCAGCCAAGATCTAGCAGAGACCGGGGAGCTGTTTTTT,CASSQDLAETGELFF
TRBJ2-7,NA,NA,TRBV12-3/TRBV12-4,TGTGCCAGCAGTTCGGGCCTCTCGCGGGAGCAGTACTTC,CASSSGLSREQYF
TRBJ2-2,NA,NA,TRBV6-1,TGTGCCAGCAGGCCTACAGGGACGAACACCGGGGAGCTGTTTTTT,CASRPTGTNTGELFF
TRBJ2-5,NA,NA,TRBV27,TGTGCCAGCGGAGATCAAGAGACCCAGTACTTC,CASGDQETQYF
TRBJ2-1,NA,TRBD1,TRBV20-1,TGCAGTGCGCCTGACCCGGGGACAGGGGAATACAATGAGCAGTTCTTC,CSAPDPGTGEYNEQFF
TRBJ2-5,NA,TRBD2,TRBV12-3/TRBV12-4,TGTGCCAGCAGCCCCAGGGGACTAGCGGGGGGCGGGCAAGAGACCCAGTACTTC,CASSPRGLAGGGQETQYF
TRBJ2-4,few,TRBD1,TRBV7-3,TGTGCCAGCAGCCCGACGGGTGGGACAGGGTTAGTCAAAAACATTCAGTACTTC,CASSPTGGTGLVKNIQYF
TRBJ1-6,few,TRBD1,TRBV4-1,TGCGCCAGCAGCCAAGATTTGGACAGGGGGGGCTATAATTCACCCCTCCACTTT,CASSQDLDRGGYNSPLHF
TRBJ1-1,NA,NA,TRBV9,TGTGCCAGCAGCGCGGGACGGATGAACACTGAAGCTTTCTTT,CASSAGRMNTEAFF
TRBJ2-1,few,NA,TRBV27,TGTGCCAGCAGTGAGAGGGGGGGCTCCTACAATGAGCAGTTCTTC,CASSERGGSYNEQFF
TRBJ2-3,NA,NA,TRBV20-1,TGCAGTGCCAGACTAGTGGGTACGCAGTATTTT,CSARLVGTQYF
TRBJ1-5,NA,NA,TRBV28,TGTGCCAGCAGTTTTCCCGGGGGGAAAGGGCCCCAGCATTTT,CASSFPGGKGPQHF
TRBJ1-5,NA,NA,TRBV7-6,TGTGCCAGCAGCTTAGACCCCGGGTCCGGGATACTTAGCAATCAGCCCCAGCATTTT,CASSLDPGSGILSNQPQHF
TRBJ1-6,once,TRBD1,TRBV7-8,TGTGCCAGCAGCCAACGGACAGGGGGAAGAAGTTCACCCCTCCACTTT,CASSQRTGGRSSPLHF
TRBJ2-2,NA,TRBD1,TRBV12-3/TRBV12-4,TGTGCCAGCAGCCCCGGGACAGGGTCCACCGGGGAGCTGTTTTTT,CASSPGTGSTGELFF
TRBJ2-1,NA,NA,TRBV4-3,TGCGCCAGCAGCTACGGGACACAGTACAATGAGCAGTTCTTC,CASSYGTQYNEQFF
TRBJ2-3,NA,NA,TRBV10-3,TGTGCCATCAGTGAGTCGTTGGGGCCAGATACGCAGTATTTT,CAISESLGPDTQYF
TRBJ1-1,NA,NA,TRBV21-1,TGTGCCAGCAGCCCACGGACAGATAAGGGGAACACTGAAGCTTTCTTT,CASSPRTDKGNTEAFF
TRBJ2-3,NA,NA,TRBV29-1,TGCAGCGTTCTAGACGAGGGGAGGGATACGCAGTATTTT,CSVLDEGRDTQYF
TRBJ2-7,NA,NA,TRBV7-6,TGTGCCAGCAGCTTAGCCGTTAGCTCCTACGAGCAGTACTTC,CASSLAVSSYEQYF
TRBJ2-3,NA,NA,TRBV7-3,TGTGCCAGCAGCTTAACGAGGGGGGCAGATACGCAGTATTTT,CASSLTRGADTQYF
TRBJ2-3,few,NA,TRBV7-6,TGTGCCAGCAGCCAAACGTCGACACCACGCACAGATACGCAGTATTTT,CASSQTSTPRTDTQYF